This T cell receptor beta chain derives from a study of cytomegalovirus exposure and HLA in healthy donors. Study findings and constraints: The investigators catalogued under 200 TCR beta chains as cytomegalovirus-associated. It was confirmed in vitro that three of the CMV-associated chains were specific for CMV antigens. The classifier reportedly diagnosed cytomegalovirus status with high sensitivity and specificity. There were some public TCRs occurring in many donors, but most TCR sequences were rare.

In the case of this clone: Its antigen is undetermined.

The method was immunoSEQ multiplex PCR; TCRdb's version includes in-frame clones alone and lacks a portion of them. The table has roughly 130,000 clones, 89% seen once. The V and J ends lost 0 bases and 5 bases respectively, with 10 bases between them. The V gene's germline CDR1 is SGHTA and CDR2 FQGNSA. This CDR3 contains 14 residues. The sequence was collected from a man aged 25 to 45 in good health and CMV-seronegative. The chain joins TRBV7-2 to TRBJ2-5; perhaps TRBD2 as D (5 bases). The sequenced material came from PBMCs. As DNA, the CDR3 is TGTGCCAGCAGCTTAGCTGGTTCGGGGGAGACCCAGTACTTC. Protein product: CASSLAGSGETQYF.